The 23 T cell receptor beta chains presented below share a single source sample, sequenced in a study of T cell responses to AZD1222 COVID-19 vaccine. The data were produced by immunoSEQ multiplex PCR, yet TCRdb's version contains in-frame clones alone and is incomplete. This repertoire shows 110,000 to 150,000 clones, approximately 95% found once; its top ten account for more than 0.85%. Here the sequenced sample was peripheral blood, taken on day 0 of MenACWY control vaccination. These receptors were taken from an adult in good health.

The CDR3 here is CASSVDVNEQFF. Here the CDR3 DNA reads TGTGCCAGCAGCGTGGACGTCAATGAGCAGTTCTTC. The rearrangement joins TRBV9 to TRBJ2-1; D not resolved. V dropped 2 bases and J dropped 6 bases, with 6 bases sitting between them. CDR3 length: 12 residues. Germline V lookup: CDR1 SGDLS, CDR2 YYNGEE.

The rearrangement links TRBV6-5 to TRBJ2-7, with D possibly matching TRBD1 (6 bases). The V gene's germline CDR1 is MNHEY and CDR2 SVGAGI. CDR3 size: 16 residues. Trimming removed 0 bases from V and 0 bases from J, with 12 bases in between. In DNA, the CDR3 is TGTGCCAGCAGTTACTCTTCAGGGGAGAGCTCCTACGAGCAGTACTTC. It yields the protein CASSYSSGESSYEQYF.

The gene calls are TRBV18 and TRBJ2-5; D remains ambiguous. The V gene lost 3 bases and the J gene lost 3 bases, with 11 bases spanning the gap. Germline assignment: CDR1 KGHSH and CDR2 LQKENI. The CDR3 has 14 amino acids. CDR3 coding DNA: TGTGCCAGCTCACCCATTCAGCTTGAAGAGACCCAGTACTTC. Translating gives CASSPIQLEETQYF. The whole variable domain, filled in from reference TRBV18 and TRBJ2-5, reads NAGVMQNPRHLVRRRGQEARLRCSPMKGHSHVYWYRQLPEEGLKFMVYLQKENIIDESGMPKERFSAEFPKEGPSILRIQQVVRGDSAAYFCASSPIQLEETQYFGPGTRLLVL.

The chain recombines TRBV6-6 with TRBJ1-4; 9 bases align to TRBD1. V lost 10 bases and J lost 7; bases outside the gene matches: 7. Germline assignment: CDR1 MNHNY and CDR2 SVGAGI (reference sequence). The CDR3 is made up of 13 amino acids. The CDR3 spells CATATGGSEKLFF. Written as DNA, the CDR3 is TGTGCCACTGCGACAGGGGGGAGTGAAAAACTGTTTTTT.

This clone appeared a single time. The V call is TRBV5-1, the J call TRBJ1-4; D is perhaps TRBD1 (6 bases). V dropped 3 bases and J dropped 7 bases, with 19 bases sitting between them. CDR1 and CDR2 (germline): SGHRS, YFSETQ. The CDR3 extends over 16 amino acids. In nucleotides, the CDR3 is TGCGCCAGCAGCTCGAAAGGTGGGGGGGCGAGTGAAAAACTGTTTTTT. Its protein is CASSSKGGGASEKLFF.

The J gene is TRBJ2-2, the V gene TRBV5-4; tentatively, D is TRBD1 (6 bases). Germline V gene data show CDR1 as SGHNT and CDR2 as YYREEE (reference sequence). V was pared by 0 bases and J by 3 bases, with 15 bases between. The CDR3 runs 17 residues. The CDR3 here is CASSLGQQGVYTGELFF. The CDR3 nucleotides are TGTGCCAGCAGCTTGGGACAACAGGGAGTCTACACCGGGGAGCTGTTTTTT.

The DNA for the CDR3 is TGTGCCAGCAGAAAGTCGGGGCGGGATTACAATGAGCAGTTCTTC. Its translation: CASRKSGRDYNEQFF. V gene TRBV5-4 combines with J gene TRBJ2-1; tentatively, D is TRBD2 (6 bases). The germline V and J ends were trimmed by 5 bases and 4 bases, with 16 bases remaining between them. Germline-derived CDR1 and CDR2 are SGHNT and YYREEE (reference sequence). The CDR3 totals 15 residues.

This rearrangement joins TRBV18 to TRBJ1-1; D remains ambiguous. The CDR3 is made up of 15 amino acids. From germline, CDR1 is KGHSH and CDR2 LQKENI. Trimming removed 1 base at V and 2 bases at J, with 11 bases between. The CDR3 sequence is CASSPRVVGNTEAFF. The CDR3 nucleotides are TGTGCCAGCTCACCACGGGTAGTGGGAAACACTGAAGCTTTCTTT.

The chain couples TRBV5-1 to TRBJ2-1, with D unclear. The V gene lost 1 base and the J gene lost 8 bases, with 13 bases spanning the gap. Germline CDR1 and CDR2: SGHRS and YFSETQ. There are 14 residues in the CDR3. The CDR3 DNA reads TGCGCCAGCAGCTTGTTGGAGTTCCCATATGAGCAGTTCTTC. Protein: CASSLLEFPYEQFF.

The chain is built from TRBV5-6 and TRBJ1-5, with a possible D match to TRBD1 (6 bases). The CDR3 is 17 amino acids. The V and J ends lost 1 base and 0 bases respectively, with 14 bases between them. The germline V gene has CDR1 SGHDT and CDR2 YYEEEE. CDR3 sequence reads: CASSLSGAQYSNQPQHF. The CDR3, as DNA: TGTGCCAGCAGCTTGTCGGGGGCACAATATAGCAATCAGCCCCAGCATTTT.

The chain links TRBV19 to TRBJ1-2; weak D call: TRBD1 (5 bases). Germline assignment: CDR1 LNHDA and CDR2 SQIVND (reference sequence). Trimming cost V 4 bases and J 4 bases, with 7 bases left between them. The CDR3 extends over 12 amino acids. The CDR3 protein is CASSTGGYGYTF. In nucleotides, the CDR3 is TGTGCCAGTAGTACGGGGGGCTATGGCTACACCTTC.

The rearrangement uses TRBV6-5 and TRBJ1-5; perhaps TRBD1 as D (5 bases). Germline V gene lookup returns CDR1 MNHEY and CDR2 SVGAGI. This CDR3 is 15 amino acids long. V was clipped by 7 bases and J by 12 bases, with 25 bases between them. CDR3 DNA sequence: TGTGCCAGCACCAAACTGTTAGCCAGACAGTCCGTCCAGCATTTT. Protein: CASTKLLARQSVQHF.

In its sample, this clone was seen a few times. The chain couples TRBV4-3 to TRBJ1-2; TRBD1 might be the D (6 bases). V shed 4 bases and J shed 4 bases, with 13 bases lying between them. The V gene's germline CDR1 is LGHNA and CDR2 YSLEER. The CDR3 extends over 14 amino acids. CDR3 residues: CASSRGQNSYGYTF. In nucleotides, the CDR3 is TGCGCCAGCAGCCGCGGACAGAATTCCTATGGCTACACCTTC.

The chain is built from TRBV7-9 and TRBJ1-2; D remains ambiguous. Germline V CDR1 and CDR2: SEHNR, FQNEAQ (reference sequence). The CDR3 has 14 residues. Trimming stripped 0 bases from V and 4 bases from J, with 9 bases between. CDR3 amino acids: CASSLAGETYGYTF. The CDR3 region has the DNA TGTGCCAGCAGCTTAGCTGGGGAAACCTATGGCTACACCTTC.

In the case of this clone: At one end, the junction sequence differs from germline, possibly due to a read error. This rearrangement joins TRBV13 to TRBJ1-2; maybe TRBD1 (5 bases). Germline V gene lookup returns CDR1 PRHDT and CDR2 FYEKMQ (reference sequence). This CDR3 has 16 amino acids. CDR3 residues: CASSLGTEGQAYGYTF. The CDR3 region has the DNA TGTGCCAGCAGCCTAGGGACGGAAGGGCAGGCCTATGGCTACACCTTC.

The rearrangement joins TRBV6-2 or TRBV6-3 to TRBJ1-2, with D hard to call. V lost 4 bases and J 0 bases, leaving 12 bases between the germline ends. Germline V lookup: CDR1 MNHEY, CDR2 SVGEGT. This CDR3 is 15 amino acids long. In DNA, the CDR3 is TGTGCCAGCAGTTTGGTCCGGTTAGCTAACTATGGCTACACCTTC. Amino acid sequence: CASSLVRLANYGYTF.

The rearrangement links TRBV28 to TRBJ2-7; D is undetermined. Trimming cost V 3 bases and J 0 bases, with 12 bases left between them. This CDR3 region has 15 residues. The germline V gene encodes CDR1 MDHEN and CDR2 SYDVKM. CDR3 coding DNA: TGTGCCAGCAGTTTTCTGACGTCTCTCTCCTACGAGCAGTACTTC. It encodes CASSFLTSLSYEQYF.

CDR3: CASSVDPYGTIYF. The CDR3 DNA is TGTGCCAGCAGCGTAGATCCCTACGGAACTATTTACTTC. The chain joins TRBV9 to TRBJ2-7; D is uncertain. The CDR3 length is 13 residues. Trimming took off 0 bases at V and 13 bases at J, with 17 bases between the two ends. Per germline, CDR1 SGDLS and CDR2 YYNGEE.

CDR3 sequence: CASSGLAGGEQYF. The CDR3 region has the DNA TGCGCCAGCAGCGGACTAGCGGGGGGCGAGCAGTACTTC. The chain joins TRBV5-1 to TRBJ2-7, with TRBD2 matching over 14 bases. CDR1 SGHRS and CDR2 YFSETQ come from the germline V gene. This CDR3 has 13 residues. The ends lost 4 bases at V and 6 bases at J; junction bases unmatched: 0. The full variable domain, completed using reference TRBV5-1 and TRBJ2-7, is KAGVTQTPRYLIKTRGQQVTLSCSPISGHRSVSWYQQTPGQGLQFLFEYFSETQRNKGNFPGRFSGRQFSNSRSEMNVSTLELGDSALYLCASSGLAGGEQYFGPGTRLTVT.

The chain is built from TRBV19 and TRBJ1-2; D is perhaps TRBD1 (6 bases). Germline-derived CDR1 and CDR2 are LNHDA and SQIVND (reference sequence). Trimming stripped 5 bases from V and 7 bases from J, with 14 bases between. The length of the CDR3 is 13 residues. This chain's CDR3 is CASSVATGLGYTF. Written as DNA, the CDR3 is TGTGCCAGTAGTGTAGCTACAGGGCTTGGCTACACCTTC.

This chain uses TRBV19 with TRBJ2-7; 11 bases align to TRBD1. The CDR3 runs to 15 residues. V lost 7 bases, J lost 2 bases, and 7 bases stayed unmatched. The V gene's germline CDR1 is LNHDA and CDR2 SQIVND (reference sequence). The CDR3 loop is CASTADRGHTYEQYF. For the CDR3, the DNA is TGTGCCAGTACCGCGGACAGGGGGCATACCTACGAGCAGTACTTC.

This clone showed up just a few times. The chain uses TRBV6-1 and TRBJ2-7; 8 nucleotides align to TRBD2. CDR3 length: 16 amino acids. V lost 2 bases to trimming and J lost 5 bases; unmatched junction nucleotides: 11. CDR1 and CDR2 (germline): MNHNS, SASEGT. In DNA, the CDR3 is TGTGCCAGCAGTGAAATCGGCAGCGGGAGTGGCAACGAGCAGTACTTC. It specifies CASSEIGSGSGNEQYF.

CDR3 residues: CASSVAENQPQHF. The CDR3 coding sequence is TGTGCCAGCAGCGTAGCAGAGAATCAGCCCCAGCATTTT. The rearrangement links TRBV9 to TRBJ1-5; D ambiguous. The CDR3 has 13 residues. V gave up 0 bases and J gave up 4 bases, with 5 bases separating them. Germline V gene data show CDR1 as SGDLS and CDR2 as YYNGEE.